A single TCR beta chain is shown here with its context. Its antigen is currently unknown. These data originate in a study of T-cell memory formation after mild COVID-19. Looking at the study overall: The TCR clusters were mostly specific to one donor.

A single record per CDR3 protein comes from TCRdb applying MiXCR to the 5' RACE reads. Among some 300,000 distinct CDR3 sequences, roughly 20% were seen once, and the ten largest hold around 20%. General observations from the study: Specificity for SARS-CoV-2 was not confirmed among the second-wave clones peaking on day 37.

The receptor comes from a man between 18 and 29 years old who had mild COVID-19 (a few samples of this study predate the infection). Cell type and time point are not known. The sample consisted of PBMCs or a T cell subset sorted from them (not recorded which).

CDR3 sequence (DNA): TGTGCCAGCAGCCAACCCGGGACAGGGAAGGGCAATGAGCAGTTCTTC. This translates into CASSQPGTGKGNEQFF. V is TRBV3-1 and J is TRBJ2-1, with 9 bases that match TRBD1. Trimming cost V 2 bases and J 6 bases; bases outside gene matches: 8. This CDR3 is built from 16 residues. Per the germline V gene, CDR1 is LGHDT and CDR2 is YNNKEL (reference sequence).